The 28 T cell receptor beta chains below were found in one sample sequenced in a study of blood T cell repertoires in COVID-19. TCRdb's copy holds only in-frame clones and misses some; the assay was immunoSEQ multiplex PCR. The sample records some 65,000 clones, 93% being singletons. Material for sequencing was peripheral blood. The receptors derive from a man in his 70s with active COVID-19.

The chain links TRBV6-9 to TRBJ1-1, with D unclear. CDR3 length: 11 residues. Deletions cut 8 bases from V and 4 bases from J, with 8 bases between. Germline V gene data show CDR1 as MNHGY and CDR2 as SVAAGI. CDR3 protein: CASEPGTEAFF. The CDR3, as DNA: TGTGCCAGCGAACCGGGCACTGAAGCTTTCTTT.

The J gene is TRBJ2-1, the V gene TRBV3-1 (or the pseudogene TRBV3-2), with 8 positions matching TRBD2. Per germline, CDR1 LGHDT and CDR2 YNNKEL (reference sequence). This CDR3 contains 16 residues. V lost 3 bases, J lost 6 bases, and 10 bases stayed unmatched. The CDR3, as DNA: TGTGCCAGCAGCCAGGGGTTTCGTACTAGCGGCAATGAGCAGTTCTTC. Translation gives CASSQGFRTSGNEQFF.

The chain is built from TRBV4-1 and TRBJ1-2; D gene ambiguous. Trimming shortened V by 0 bases and J by 8 bases, and 10 bases separated the two germline ends. Germline V gene lookup returns CDR1 MGHRA and CDR2 YSYEKL. The CDR3 covers 13 residues. CDR3 residues: CASSQDDAGGYTF. In DNA form, the CDR3 reads TGCGCCAGCAGCCAAGACGATGCGGGCGGCTACACCTTC.

The chain recombines TRBV7-9 with TRBJ2-2; D remains ambiguous. The germline CDR1 and CDR2 sequences are SEHNR and FQNEAQ (reference sequence). Between the trimmed V and J ends, which lost 2 bases and 3 bases, there was a span of 10 bases. The CDR3 totals 15 residues. The CDR3 nucleotides are TGTGCCAGCAGCTTACGGGTAGGCCACACCGGGGAGCTGTTTTTT. Amino acids: CASSLRVGHTGELFF.

V gene TRBV19 combines with J gene TRBJ1-5; D unresolved. V was cut by 3 bases and J by 4 bases, with 10 bases left in between. The CDR3 totals 14 residues. CDR1 LNHDA and CDR2 SQIVND come from the germline V gene (reference sequence). The CDR3 coding sequence is TGTGCCAGTAGTATTCTCGCCCGGAATCAGCCCCAGCATTTT. Its protein is CASSILARNQPQHF.

This clone has only one observation. The rearrangement joins TRBV4-1 to TRBJ1-1; 10 bases are shared with TRBD1. There are 16 residues in the CDR3. The ends lost 5 bases at V and 0 bases at J; junction bases unmatched: 6. Per the germline V gene, CDR1 is MGHRA and CDR2 is YSYEKL. The chain's CDR3 is CASSDRDRGLNTEAFF. The CDR3 region has the DNA TGCGCCAGCAGCGACCGGGACAGGGGTTTGAACACTGAAGCTTTCTTT.

V usage is TRBV27 and J usage is TRBJ2-7; tentatively, D is TRBD1 (6 bases). The germline CDR1 and CDR2 sequences are MNHEY and SMNVEV (reference sequence). Trimming pared 2 bases from V and 7 bases from J, leaving 9 bases between. This CDR3 is built from 12 residues. The CDR3 coding sequence is TGTGCCAGCAGTTTAGGACAGCGAGAGCAGTACGTC. As protein: CASSLGQREQYV.

The CDR3 spells CASSVGTGAYEQYF. CDR3 DNA sequence: TGTGCCAGCAGCGTCGGGACAGGGGCCTACGAGCAGTACTTC. The V gene is TRBV7-2, the J gene TRBJ2-7; 10 bases line up with TRBD1. The CDR3 contains 14 residues. J gave up 2 bases and V 5 bases, and 3 bases lay outside the gene matches. Germline CDR1 reads SGHTA; CDR2 reads FQGNSA.

V and J are TRBV7-2 and TRBJ2-7; 8 nucleotides align to TRBD1. The CDR3 has 15 amino acids. V lost 2 bases to trimming and J lost 5 bases; unmatched junction nucleotides: 8. The germline V gene encodes CDR1 SGHTA and CDR2 FQGNSA. Written as DNA, the CDR3 is TGTGCCAGCAGCTTAAGTAATGGACAGGGCCACGAGCAGTACTTC. Its protein is CASSLSNGQGHEQYF.

The chain uses TRBV2 and TRBJ2-5; TRBD2 matches at 7 bases. Losses at the gene ends were 6 bases for V and 7 bases for J; bases not matched to a gene: 11. The CDR3 consists of 14 residues. Germline V gives CDR1 SNHLY, CDR2 FYNNEI. The CDR3 sequence: CASRSGALEGTQYF. The CDR3 DNA reads TGTGCCAGCAGGAGCGGGGCCCTCGAGGGGACCCAGTACTTC.

The rearrangement uses TRBV7-3 and TRBJ2-1; 8 nucleotides agree with TRBD1. The ends lost 2 bases at V and 1 base at J; junction bases unmatched: 4. Germline V CDR1 and CDR2: SGHTA, FQGTGA. The CDR3 runs 16 residues. The CDR3 loop reads CASSLQGALSYNEQFF. In DNA, the CDR3 is TGTGCCAGCAGCTTACAGGGGGCGCTTTCCTACAATGAGCAGTTCTTC.

V gene TRBV7-9 combines with J gene TRBJ1-1, with TRBD1 as a possible D gene (5 bases). CDR1 SEHNR and CDR2 FQNEAQ come from the germline V gene (reference sequence). The CDR3 is 15 amino acids. V was pared by 1 base and J by 0 bases, with 9 bases between. The CDR3 loop is CASSLVGRVNTEAFF. The CDR3 DNA sequence: TGTGCCAGCAGCTTAGTTGGCAGGGTGAACACTGAAGCTTTCTTT.

Notes on this clone: The sample has other DNA sequences that encode this CDR3 too. The chain uses TRBV5-4 and TRBJ2-2; possibly TRBD2 for D (5 bases). Per germline, CDR1 SGHNT and CDR2 YYREEE (reference sequence). The CDR3 is made up of 15 amino acids. The V end was cut by 1 base, the J end by 4 bases, with 11 bases between. CDR3 bases: TGTGCCAGCAGCTTGACCAGAGGGATCACCGGGGAGCTGTTTTTT. Translated: CASSLTRGITGELFF. Filled out from reference TRBV5-4 and TRBJ2-2, the complete variable domain reads ETGVTQSPTHLIKTRGQQVTLRCSSQSGHNTVSWYQQALGQGPQFIFQYYREEENGRGNFPPRFSGLQFPNYSSELNVNALELDDSALYLCASSLTRGITGELFFGEGSRLTVL.

A few counts support this clone. At the DNA level, this CDR3 is encoded by other sequences in the same sample as well. The J gene is TRBJ1-2, the V gene TRBV5-4; TRBD1 aligns across 7 bases. This CDR3 has 18 amino acids. The germline V gene has CDR1 SGHNT and CDR2 YYREEE (reference sequence). With V trimmed by 3 bases and J by 8 bases, 22 bases remained unmatched. CDR3 nucleotides: TGTGCCAGCAGCTCCATGGCAGGGGGTCGCCTCCCCGCCGGGGGCTACACCTTC. It yields the protein CASSSMAGGRLPAGGYTF.

With regard to this clone: Distinct nucleotide sequences in the sample also encode this CDR3. The chain couples TRBV5-1 to TRBJ1-5; 8 bases map to TRBD1. The J segment lost 3 bases and the V segment lost 4 bases, leaving 6 bases of the junction unmatched. This CDR3 has 15 amino acids. Looked up from germline, CDR1 is SGHRS and CDR2 is YFSETQ. This CDR3 reads CASSLGQGNNQPQHF. Here the CDR3 DNA reads TGCGCCAGCAGCCTAGGACAGGGCAACAATCAGCCCCAGCATTTT.

The V and J genes are TRBV7-2 and TRBJ2-7; 11 bases line up with TRBD2. V lost 5 bases, J lost 3 bases, and 3 bases stayed unmatched. This CDR3 spans 14 amino acids. CDR1 is SGHTA, CDR2 FQGNSA, per germline. The CDR3, as DNA: TGTGCCAGCAGCCTCACTAGCGGGGGCTACGAGCAGTACTTC. Protein sequence: CASSLTSGGYEQYF.

V gene TRBV9 combines with J gene TRBJ2-1; 8 bases are shared with TRBD1. Germline-derived CDR1 and CDR2 are SGDLS and YYNGEE. The CDR3 spans 17 residues. With 3 bases clipped from V and 8 bases from J, the junction kept 16 bases outside the gene matches. CDR3 in amino acids: CASSAFTTGARVDEQFF. CDR3 nucleotides: TGTGCCAGCAGCGCCTTCACGACAGGGGCGCGGGTGGATGAGCAGTTCTTC. Supplemented by reference TRBV9 and TRBJ2-1, the full variable domain reads DSGVTQTPKHLITATGQRVTLRCSPRSGDLSVYWYQQSLDQGLQFLIQYYNGEERAKGNILERFSAQQFPDLHSELNLSSLELGDSALYFCASSAFTTGARVDEQFFGPGTRLTVL.

The chain has TRBV24-1 and TRBJ2-1, with 8 bases that match TRBD1. Germline V gene sequence: CDR1 KGHDR, CDR2 SFDVKD. Trimming removed 5 bases from V and 7 bases from J; junction bases left unmatched: 12. The CDR3 is 16 residues long. As DNA, the CDR3 is TGTGCCACCAGTGGCGGACAGGGTCGTGGTGTTAATGAGCAGTTCTTC. Translated, it gives CATSGGQGRGVNEQFF.

The V and J genes are TRBV7-9 and TRBJ1-2; TRBD1 is a possible D gene (6 bases). This CDR3 is built from 15 residues. Germline CDR1 reads SEHNR; CDR2 reads FQNEAQ (reference sequence). V shed 5 bases and J shed 4 bases, with 17 bases lying between them. The CDR3: CASSPEVGASYGYTF. DNA for the CDR3: TGTGCCAGCAGCCCAGAGGTGGGGGCAAGCTATGGCTACACCTTC. The entire variable domain, with the rest obtained from reference TRBV7-9 and TRBJ1-2, is as follows: DTGVSQNPRHKITKRGQNVTFRCDPISEHNRLYWYRQTLGQGPEFLTYFQNEAQLEKSRLLSDRFSAERPKGSFSTLEIQRTEQGDSAMYLCASSPEVGASYGYTFGSGTRLTVV.

The V and J genes are TRBV6-5 and TRBJ1-5; D is unclear. CDR1 and CDR2 from the germline V gene are MNHEY and SVGAGI. The CDR3 spans 14 residues. Trimming took off 0 bases at V and 5 bases at J, with 8 bases between the two ends. As DNA, the CDR3 is TGTGCCAGCAGTTACTCGGGGAGGGATCAGCCCCAGCATTTT. Its translation: CASSYSGRDQPQHF.

V and J are TRBV4-3 and TRBJ1-1; unclear D gene. Germline V gene data show CDR1 as LGHNA and CDR2 as YSLEER. Trimming left V 0 bases short and J 6 bases short, with 11 bases between. The CDR3 is made up of 14 amino acids. The CDR3 nucleotides are TGCGCCAGCAGCCAAGATGGGGTAGCGTCTGAAGCTTTCTTT. This gives the protein CASSQDGVASEAFF.

This clone was picked up one time. The V gene is TRBV27, the J gene TRBJ2-2; possibly TRBD1 for D (6 bases). V lost 2 bases and J 8 bases, leaving 18 bases between the germline ends. Looked up from germline, CDR1 is MNHEY and CDR2 is SMNVEV (reference sequence). The CDR3 runs to 16 residues. The CDR3 spells CASSLDSTGTSGELFF. CDR3 coding DNA: TGTGCCAGCAGTTTAGACTCGACCGGGACATCAGGGGAGCTGTTTTTT.

The chain has TRBV7-2 and TRBJ1-5, with D possibly being TRBD1 (5 bases). Trimming stripped 1 base from V and 0 bases from J, with 13 bases between. The CDR3 has 17 residues. Germline V gene sequence: CDR1 SGHTA, CDR2 FQGNSA. In DNA form, the CDR3 reads TGTGCCAGCAGCTTAGTCACCGGGGGTGCTAGCAATCAGCCCCAGCATTTT. Its protein is CASSLVTGGASNQPQHF.

The J gene is TRBJ2-6, the V gene TRBV21-1; the D segment call TRBD1 is taken from the table without a DNA check. TRBV21-1 is a known pseudogene. The CDR3 covers 19 residues. Here the CDR3 DNA reads TGTGCCAGCAGCAATCTACGGATGACACCTATCTCTGGGGCCAACGTCCTGACTTTC. This sequence encodes CASSNLRMTPISGANVLTF.

The J gene is TRBJ1-1, the V gene TRBV18; D is perhaps TRBD1 (6 bases). The CDR3 covers 13 residues. Trimming took 3 bases from V and 5 from J, leaving 10 bases between them. Germline V lookup: CDR1 KGHSH, CDR2 LQKENI. CDR3 residues: CASSPTGQTEAFF. The CDR3 nucleotides read TGTGCCAGCTCACCCACAGGGCAGACTGAAGCTTTCTTT.

This sequence joins TRBV3-1 (or the pseudogene TRBV3-2) and TRBJ2-2, with TRBD1 identical over 8 bases. This CDR3 is built from 15 residues. Germline values: CDR1 LGHDT, CDR2 YNNKEL (reference sequence). With V trimmed by 1 base and J by 7 bases, 5 bases remained unmatched. DNA for the CDR3: TGTGCCAGCAGCCAAGGCAGGGGGCCGAACGGGGAGCTGTTTTTT. This gives the protein CASSQGRGPNGELFF.

CDR3 in DNA: TGCGCCAGCAGCCTGGGACAGGGGGCCATTTATGGCTACACCTTC. Its translation is CASSLGQGAIYGYTF. The J gene is TRBJ1-2, the V gene TRBV5-1, with 12 bases lining up with TRBD1. The length of the CDR3 is 15 residues. Trimming cost V 4 bases and J 5 bases; bases outside gene matches: 6. The germline CDR1 and CDR2 sequences are SGHRS and YFSETQ.

This clone was detected only once. The chain recombines TRBV20-1 with TRBJ2-3; no clear D gene. CDR1 and CDR2 (germline): DFQATT, SNEGSKA (reference sequence). Trimming left V 6 bases short and J 5 bases short, with 9 bases between. The CDR3 is 11 residues long. The CDR3 reads CSASPGDTQYF. DNA for the CDR3: TGCAGTGCAAGCCCTGGAGATACGCAGTATTTT.